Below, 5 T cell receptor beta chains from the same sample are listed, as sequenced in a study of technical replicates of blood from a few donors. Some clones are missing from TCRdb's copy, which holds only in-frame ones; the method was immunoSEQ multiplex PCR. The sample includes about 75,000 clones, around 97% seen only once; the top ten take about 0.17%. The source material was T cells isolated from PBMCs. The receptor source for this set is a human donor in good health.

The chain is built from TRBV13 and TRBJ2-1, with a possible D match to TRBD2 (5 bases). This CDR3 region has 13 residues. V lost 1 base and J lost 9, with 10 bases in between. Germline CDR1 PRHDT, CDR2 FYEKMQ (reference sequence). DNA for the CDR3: TGTGCCAGCAGCTTAGCCCCGGAGGTTGAGCAGTTCTTC. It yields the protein CASSLAPEVEQFF. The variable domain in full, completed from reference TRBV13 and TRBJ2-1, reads AAGVIQSPRHLIKEKRETATLKCYPIPRHDTVYWYQQGPGQDPQFLISFYEKMQSDKGSIPDRFSAQQFSDYHSELNMSSLELGDSALYFCASSLAPEVEQFFGPGTRLTVL.

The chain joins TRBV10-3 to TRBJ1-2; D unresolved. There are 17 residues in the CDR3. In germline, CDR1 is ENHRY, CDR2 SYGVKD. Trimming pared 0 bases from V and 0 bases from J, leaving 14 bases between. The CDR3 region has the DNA TGTGCCATCAGTGAGTCGGAGGCACACATCTCTAACTATGGCTACACCTTC. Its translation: CAISESEAHISNYGYTF.

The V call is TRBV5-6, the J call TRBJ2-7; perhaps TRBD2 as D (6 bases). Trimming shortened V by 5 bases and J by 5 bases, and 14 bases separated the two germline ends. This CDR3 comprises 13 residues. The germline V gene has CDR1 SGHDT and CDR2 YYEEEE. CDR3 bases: TGTGCCAGCAGATTCTACGGGGGAAACGAGCAGTACTTC. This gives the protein CASRFYGGNEQYF.

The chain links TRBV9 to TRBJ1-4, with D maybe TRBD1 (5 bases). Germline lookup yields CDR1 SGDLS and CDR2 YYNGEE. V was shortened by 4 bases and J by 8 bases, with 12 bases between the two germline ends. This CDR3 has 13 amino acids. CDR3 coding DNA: TGTGCCAGCAGCACTACCGGGGGGGAAAAACTGTTTTTT. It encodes CASSTTGGEKLFF.

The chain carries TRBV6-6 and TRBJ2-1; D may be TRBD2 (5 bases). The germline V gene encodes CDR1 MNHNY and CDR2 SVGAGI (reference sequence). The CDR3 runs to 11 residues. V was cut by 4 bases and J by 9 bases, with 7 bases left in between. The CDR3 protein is CASSFGSEQFF. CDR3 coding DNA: TGTGCCAGCAGTTTTGGGAGTGAGCAGTTCTTC.